Given below is one T cell receptor (beta chain) in context. The data derive from a study of blood T cell repertoires in COVID-19. Study summary: COVID-19 samples, acute and convalescent, were from the United States, Italy and Spain. Sources were T cells, B-cell-depleted T cells, or PBMCs; the material itself was cDNA or gDNA.

The authors' processing: Reference gene primer amplification gave nucleated cell count estimates. Measured with immunoSEQ multiplex PCR; TCRdb has only the in-frame clones, and not every one. V, J and clone size derive from that table, while D and trimming were established from the DNA sequence. The sample lists roughly 200,000 clones, 88% occurring once. Germline lookup yields CDR1 SEHNR and CDR2 FQNEAQ (reference sequence). The CDR3 loop spans 13 amino acids. The germline V and J ends were trimmed by 1 base and 3 bases, with 7 bases remaining between them. The chain carries TRBV7-9 and TRBJ2-7; D is ambiguous. Sequenced input: peripheral blood. The source of this sequence is a man in his forties or fifties with active or convalescent COVID-19. CDR3 amino acids: CASSLDPFYEQYF. Written as DNA, the CDR3 is TGTGCCAGCAGCTTAGATCCGTTCTACGAGCAGTACTTC.